This T cell receptor (beta chain) emerged from a study of OX40 agonist ivuxolimab in advanced cancers. Study results and caveats: Several nonresponders also turned out to have low normalized T-cell clonal expansion. Average numbers of expanded clones were greater in CD8+ T cells than in CD4+.

This CDR3 comprises 14 residues. Germline V gene data show CDR1 as MNHEY and CDR2 as SVGAGI. Trimming cost V 7 bases and J 6 bases; bases outside gene matches: 6. As regards this clone: Its antigen is as yet unknown.

Some clones are missing from TCRdb's copy, which holds only in-frame ones; the method was immunoSEQ multiplex PCR. The sample shows under 85,000 clones, over 85% of them seen only once. Baseline, cycle 4 day 1, and cycle 7 day 1 were the blood sampling points. This receptor was taken from an adult with an advanced solid tumor such as melanoma, head and neck, liver or kidney cancer. This chain links TRBV6-5 with TRBJ2-1; 10 positions agree with TRBD2. This sample comprised CD4+ or CD8+ T cells sorted from blood, obtained in a trial of the OX40 agonist ivuxolimab. In DNA form, the CDR3 reads TGTGCCAGCACCCGGACTAGCGGAGTCAATGAGCAGTTCTTC. It yields the protein CASTRTSGVNEQFF.